Detailed here is one T cell receptor beta chain. The antigen remains unidentified. This entry belongs to a study of neoadjuvant anti-PD-1 for oral cavity cancer. Study-wide background: Before surgery, most patients got three to four biweekly 3 mg/kg nivolumab doses. Patients without progression received a fourth nivolumab dose around day 43, then surgical resection on days 50-56.

Whole-study results and caveats: Only a few patients per response group were TCR-analyzed; validation needed.

The CDR3 runs 15 residues. V lost 2 bases to trimming and J lost 3 bases, with 10 bases between them. CDR1 and CDR2 (germline): SGHTA, FQGTGA. PBMC libraries mostly used around 460 ng of input genomic DNA, with six replicates per sample. The data were produced by immunoSEQ multiplex PCR, yet TCRdb's version contains in-frame clones alone and is incomplete. Among 30,000 to 40,000 clones listed, approximately 90% were seen once. The TCR was taken from a person aged 35-80 years with oral cavity squamous cell carcinoma. The source was PBMCs, collected before nivolumab (anti-PD-1) treatment. This sequence joins TRBV7-3 and TRBJ2-2; D remains unclear. CDR3 residues: CASSLAPTYTGELFF. DNA of the CDR3: TGTGCCAGCAGCTTAGCTCCCACGTACACCGGGGAGCTGTTTTTT.